The 9 T cell receptor beta chains listed next were all sequenced from one sample in a study of cytomegalovirus exposure and HLA in healthy donors. Primers included in the PCR were 60 Vbeta and 13 Jbeta primers. TCRdb's table, derived via immunoSEQ multiplex PCR, lists solely in-frame clones and lacks some. The sample holds 180,000 or so clones, roughly 72% seen once. The sequenced sample consisted of PBMCs. The receptors shown here come from a woman younger than 45 in good health and CMV-seropositive.

V is TRBV9 and J is TRBJ2-5, with TRBD1 identical over 7 bases. After removal of 0 bases from V and 2 bases from J, the junction contained 1 base not matched to a gene. The V gene's germline CDR1 is SGDLS and CDR2 YYNGEE. CDR3 length: 14 residues. The CDR3 reads CASSVGQGQETQYF. CDR3 nucleotides: TGTGCCAGCAGCGTAGGACAGGGACAAGAGACCCAGTACTTC. The whole variable domain, filled in from reference TRBV9 and TRBJ2-5, reads DSGVTQTPKHLITATGQRVTLRCSPRSGDLSVYWYQQSLDQGLQFLIQYYNGEERAKGNILERFSAQQFPDLHSELNLSSLELGDSALYFCASSVGQGQETQYFGPGTRLLVL.

The gene calls are TRBV5-5 and TRBJ1-1; D possibly corresponds to TRBD1 (5 bases). The ends were cut back, 0 bases at V and 5 bases at J, with 11 bases in the middle. Per germline, CDR1 SGHKS and CDR2 YYEKEE (reference sequence). The CDR3 loop spans 14 amino acids. DNA for the CDR3: TGTGCCAGCAGCTTGGCAGGGAGGGAGACTGAAGCTTTCTTT. Its translation is CASSLAGRETEAFF. The entire variable domain, with the rest obtained from reference TRBV5-5 and TRBJ1-1, is as follows: DAGVTQSPTHLIKTRGQQVTLRCSPISGHKSVSWYQQVLGQGPQFIFQYYEKEERGRGNFPDRFSARQFPNYSSELNVNALLLGDSALYLCASSLAGRETEAFFGQGTRLTVV.

This chain links TRBV10-3 with TRBJ2-7, with 7 bases that match TRBD2. CDR3 length equals 14 residues. With V trimmed by 5 bases and J by 3 bases, 7 bases remained unmatched. Germline V CDR1 and CDR2: ENHRY, SYGVKD. The CDR3 here is CAISPVGGDYEQYF. Here the CDR3 DNA reads TGTGCCATCAGTCCAGTTGGGGGGGACTACGAGCAGTACTTC.

The J gene is TRBJ2-2, the V gene TRBV28; D remains ambiguous. This CDR3 comprises 13 residues. The V end lost 1 base, the J end lost 3 bases, and 3 bases lay between the germline ends. The germline CDR1 and CDR2 sequences are MDHEN and SYDVKM. The CDR3 nucleotides are TGTGCCAGCAGTTTATCATACACCGGGGAGCTGTTTTTT. Amino acid sequence: CASSLSYTGELFF.

The V call is TRBV10-1, the J call TRBJ2-3; D gene unclear. The CDR3 consists of 14 residues. With 3 bases removed from V and 3 bases from J, the gap between germline ends came to 10 bases. Germline lookup yields CDR1 WNHNN and CDR2 SYGVQD (reference sequence). CDR3 amino acids: CASSDPSRTDTQYF. The CDR3 nucleotides read TGCGCCAGCAGTGACCCGTCGAGGACAGATACGCAGTATTTT.

The sample holds one count of this clone. V is TRBV5-6 and J is TRBJ1-2, with D perhaps TRBD1 (5 bases). Per germline, CDR1 SGHDT and CDR2 YYEEEE. This CDR3 is built from 13 residues. V gave up 0 bases and J gave up 12 bases, with 15 bases separating them. The CDR3 nucleotides read TGTGCCAGCAGCTTGGGGCGTCAGGGAAGTAACACCTTC. This encodes CASSLGRQGSNTF.

The chain combines TRBV28 with TRBJ1-6; possibly TRBD1 for D (6 bases). The CDR3 has 14 amino acids. The germline CDR1 and CDR2 sequences are MDHEN and SYDVKM. V lost 3 bases to trimming and J lost 5 bases, with 8 bases between them. CDR3 loop: CASSLTGDNSPLHF. CDR3 sequence (DNA): TGTGCCAGCAGTTTGACAGGAGATAATTCACCCCTCCACTTT. Full variable domain (missing parts from reference TRBV28 and TRBJ1-6): DVKVTQSSRYLVKRTGEKVFLECVQDMDHENMFWYRQDPGLGLRLIYFSYDVKMKEKGDIPEGYSVSREKKERFSLILESASTNQTSMYLCASSLTGDNSPLHFGNGTRLTVT.

This sequence joins TRBV7-2 and TRBJ2-7; D remains unclear. From germline, CDR1 is SGHTA and CDR2 FQGNSA. The CDR3 is 14 amino acids. The V gene lost 5 bases and the J gene lost 4 bases, with 15 bases spanning the gap. The CDR3 DNA follows: TGTGCCAGCAGCCCCGCCCCCCTAGAATACGAGCAGTACTTC. This encodes CASSPAPLEYEQYF.

The V call is TRBV10-1, the J call TRBJ2-7; no definite D call. CDR3 length equals 14 residues. Looked up from germline, CDR1 is WNHNN and CDR2 is SYGVQD (reference sequence). The germline V and J ends were trimmed by 2 bases and 3 bases, with 11 bases remaining between them. The CDR3 protein is CASSESGSYYEQYF. CDR3 sequence (DNA): TGCGCCAGCAGTGAGAGTGGCAGTTACTACGAGCAGTACTTC.